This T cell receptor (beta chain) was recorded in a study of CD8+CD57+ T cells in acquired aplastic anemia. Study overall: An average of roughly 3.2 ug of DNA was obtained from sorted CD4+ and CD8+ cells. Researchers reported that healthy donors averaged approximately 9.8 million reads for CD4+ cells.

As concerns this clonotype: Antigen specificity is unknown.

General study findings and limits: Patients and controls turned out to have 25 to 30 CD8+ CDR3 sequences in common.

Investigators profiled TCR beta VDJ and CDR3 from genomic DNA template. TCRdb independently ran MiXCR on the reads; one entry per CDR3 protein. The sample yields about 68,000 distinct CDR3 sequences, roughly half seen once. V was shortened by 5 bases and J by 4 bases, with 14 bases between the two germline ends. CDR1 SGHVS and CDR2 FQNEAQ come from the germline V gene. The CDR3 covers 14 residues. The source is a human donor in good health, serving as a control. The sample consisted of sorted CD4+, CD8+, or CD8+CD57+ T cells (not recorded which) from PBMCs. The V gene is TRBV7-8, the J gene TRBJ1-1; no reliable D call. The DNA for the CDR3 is TGTGCCAGCAGCCCCCGCCGTATTTCCACTGAAGCTTTCTTT. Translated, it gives CASSPRRISTEAFF.